The clone carrying this T cell receptor (beta chain) was detected only once. Its antigen is unknown. The sample originates from a study of T cell repertoires in cytomegalovirus infection. This CDR3 has 15 residues. V dropped 5 bases and J dropped 8 bases, with 18 bases sitting between them. The germline V gene has CDR1 MNHEY and CDR2 SMNVEV (reference sequence). TCRdb re-derived calls from the reads in MiXCR, one entry per CDR3 protein. The sample comprises fewer than 650,000 distinct CDR3 sequences, roughly 42% of which are singletons, and 48% rests with the top ten. The sequence derives from a human donor in good health (CMV status not recorded). Some clones in this sample may be carry-over from other donors' samples. The rearrangement joins TRBV27 to TRBJ1-4; D gene uncertain. The material sequenced was cultured PBMCs, taken from culture after CMV antigen stimulation. The CDR3 coding sequence is TGTGCCAGCAGTCCCCGGGCGGGCCGGTGGGAAAAACTGTTTTTT. This translates into CASSPRAGRWEKLFF.